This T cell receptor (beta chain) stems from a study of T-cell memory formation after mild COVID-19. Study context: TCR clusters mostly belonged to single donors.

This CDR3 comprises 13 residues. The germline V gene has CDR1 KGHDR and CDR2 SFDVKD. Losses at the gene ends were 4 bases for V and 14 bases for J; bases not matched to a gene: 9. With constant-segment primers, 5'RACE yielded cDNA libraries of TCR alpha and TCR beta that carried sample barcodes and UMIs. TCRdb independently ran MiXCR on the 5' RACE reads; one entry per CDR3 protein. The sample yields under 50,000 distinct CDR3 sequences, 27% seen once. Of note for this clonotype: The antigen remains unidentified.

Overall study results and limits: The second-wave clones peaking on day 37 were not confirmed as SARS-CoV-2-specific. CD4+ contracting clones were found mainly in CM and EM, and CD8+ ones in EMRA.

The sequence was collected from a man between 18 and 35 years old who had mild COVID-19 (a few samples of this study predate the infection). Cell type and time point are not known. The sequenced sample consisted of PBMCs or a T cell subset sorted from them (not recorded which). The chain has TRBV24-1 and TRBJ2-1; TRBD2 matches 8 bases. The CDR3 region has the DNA TGTGCCACCAGTGAGGGTCCCCGGGGACTAGAGTTCTTC. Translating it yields CATSEGPRGLEFF.